This T cell receptor (beta chain) derives from a study of T cell repertoires in cytomegalovirus infection. Germline assignment: CDR1 SGHRS and CDR2 YFSETQ. V trimming: 3 bases; J trimming: 4 bases; junction bases outside the gene matches: 8. The CDR3 is 16 amino acids. This clonotype was observed a few times. Its antigen remains unknown. Via MiXCR, TCRdb re-called the reads, giving one row per CDR3 protein. Of 450,000 to 650,000 distinct CDR3 sequences listed, 40% are singletons. The sequencing here drew on cultured PBMCs, taken from culture after CMV antigen stimulation. This clonotype originated in a human donor in good health (CMV status not recorded). Some clones in this sample may be carry-over from other donors' samples. The chain couples TRBV5-1 to TRBJ2-5; the match to TRBD2 covers 11 bases. The CDR3 loop reads CASSWGVLAGGETQYF. CDR3 DNA: TGCGCCAGCAGCTGGGGGGTCCTAGCGGGAGGAGAGACCCAGTACTTC. The complete variable domain, with remaining parts taken from reference TRBV5-1 and TRBJ2-5, reads KAGVTQTPRYLIKTRGQQVTLSCSPISGHRSVSWYQQTPGQGLQFLFEYFSETQRNKGNFPGRFSGRQFSNSRSEMNVSTLELGDSALYLCASSWGVLAGGETQYFGPGTRLLVL.